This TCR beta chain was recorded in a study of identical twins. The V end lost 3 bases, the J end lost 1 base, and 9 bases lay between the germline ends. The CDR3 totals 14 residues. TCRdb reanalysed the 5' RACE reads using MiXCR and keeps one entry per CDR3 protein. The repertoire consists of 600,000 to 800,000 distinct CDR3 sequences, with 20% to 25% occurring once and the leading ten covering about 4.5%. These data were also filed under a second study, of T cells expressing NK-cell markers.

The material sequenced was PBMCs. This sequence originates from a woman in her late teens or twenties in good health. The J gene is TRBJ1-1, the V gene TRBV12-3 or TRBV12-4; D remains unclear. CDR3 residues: CASSFGTENTEAFF. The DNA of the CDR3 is TGTGCCAGCAGTTTTGGAACAGAGAACACTGAAGCTTTCTTT.